Following are 17 T cell receptor beta chains from one sample sequenced in a study of blood T cells in healthy people across ages. For the second PCR, which ran for about 7 to 11 cycles, a sample-barcoded 5' primer and a J-beta primer mix were used. TCRdb processed the 5' RACE reads anew with MiXCR; each CDR3 protein has one entry. The table has under 800,000 distinct CDR3 sequences, 20% to 25% seen once. Specimen: blood. These receptors were obtained from a man aged 65 to 79 in good health.

V gene TRBV5-1 combines with J gene TRBJ2-1; 9 bases agree with TRBD2. The CDR3 is 15 residues long. Germline V gene lookup returns CDR1 SGHRS and CDR2 YFSETQ. V trimming: 0 bases; J trimming: 4 bases; junction bases outside the gene matches: 2. The CDR3 DNA sequence: TGCGCCAGCAGCTTGGCTAGCGGGATGTACAATGAGCAGTTCTTC. Its translation: CASSLASGMYNEQFF.

J is TRBJ2-7 and V is TRBV6-1; TRBD1 matches 7 bases. V lost 7 bases to trimming and J lost 0 bases; unmatched junction nucleotides: 9. The length of the CDR3 is 15 residues. Germline V gene sequence: CDR1 MNHNS, CDR2 SASEGT. CDR3 sequence reads: CASIVDRASSYEQYF. DNA of the CDR3: TGTGCCAGCATCGTAGACAGGGCGAGCTCCTACGAGCAGTACTTC.

This clonotype was observed a handful of times. The chain recombines TRBV6-5 with TRBJ2-5, with 8 nucleotides matching TRBD2. The J call is in doubt because the DNA end fits TRBJ2-1 better. CDR3 size: 16 residues. The germline CDR1 and CDR2 sequences are MNHEY and SVGAGI. The DNA of the CDR3 is TGTGCCAGCAGTTCACCGGGACTAGGAGTGGTCGATGAGCAGTTCTTC. It specifies CASSSPGLGVVDEQFF.

This chain links TRBV27 with TRBJ2-1; tentative D call: TRBD2 (6 bases). Germline assignment: CDR1 MNHEY and CDR2 SMNVEV (reference sequence). V dropped 1 base and J dropped 1 base, with 14 bases sitting between them. This CDR3 is 17 amino acids long. The CDR3 coding sequence is TGTGCCAGCAGTTTATGGTCAACGGGAGTATCCTACAATGAGCAGTTCTTC. Encoded protein: CASSLWSTGVSYNEQFF.

There are many counts of this clonotype. This sequence joins TRBV27 and TRBJ2-3, with D perhaps TRBD1 (6 bases). The V gene lost 1 base and the J gene lost 6 bases, with 8 bases spanning the gap. The CDR3 consists of 13 residues. Looked up from germline, CDR1 is MNHEY and CDR2 is SMNVEV (reference sequence). The CDR3 DNA reads as TGTGCCAGCAGTTTATGGCAGGGGGATACGCAGTATTTT. Its translation is CASSLWQGDTQYF.

The chain recombines TRBV21-1 with TRBJ2-4; TRBD2, the table's D call, lacks a check against the DNA. TRBV21-1 is marked as a pseudogene. The CDR3 length is 19 residues. The CDR3 loop is CASSKTLAGEDQGKNIQYF. The CDR3 DNA reads TGTGCCAGCAGCAAAACACTAGCGGGAGAGGATCAAGGCAAAAACATTCAGTACTTC.

This clonotype has only a few counts. The V and J genes are TRBV7-9 and TRBJ2-5; no clear D. The germline CDR1 and CDR2 sequences are SEHNR and FQNEAQ (reference sequence). The CDR3 sequence is 15 residues long. Trimming stripped 5 bases from V and 1 base from J, with 14 bases between. This CDR3 reads CASSALSRSQETQYF. CDR3 bases: TGTGCCAGCAGCGCTCTTTCGCGATCCCAAGAGACCCAGTACTTC.

For the CDR3, the DNA is TGTGCCAGCAGTTACAAGCGGCTAGCGGGAGGAAGTGAGCAGTTCTTC. Its translation is CASSYKRLAGGSEQFF. The V call is TRBV6-2 or TRBV6-3, the J call TRBJ2-7; 11 bases map to TRBD2. The end of the DNA fits TRBJ2-1 better, so the J call may be wrong. Germline-derived CDR1 and CDR2 are MNHEY and SVGEGT. CDR3 length: 16 amino acids.

The sample holds many counts of this clonotype. This sequence joins TRBV28 and TRBJ1-2, with D unresolved. V was trimmed by 3 bases and J by 4 bases, leaving 12 bases between them. CDR1 is MDHEN, CDR2 SYDVKM, per germline. The CDR3 length is 14 residues. CDR3 residues: CASSFRQILYGYTF. The DNA for the CDR3 is TGTGCCAGCAGTTTCCGGCAGATCCTCTATGGCTACACCTTC.

This clonotype appeared a few times. The chain employs TRBV20-1 and TRBJ2-5, with D perhaps TRBD1 (5 bases). The assigned J gene may be wrong: the sequence end matches TRBJ2-1 better. Germline V CDR1 and CDR2: DFQATT, SNEGSKA (reference sequence). The CDR3 has 13 residues. CDR3 amino acids: CSAIDSSYNEQFF. The CDR3 nucleotides read TGCAGTGCAATCGACAGTTCGTACAATGAGCAGTTCTTC.

The table lists this clonotype with a few counts. CDR3 sequence (DNA): TGTGCCACCTATTTGGGGGACTTGGGAAGCTACGAGCAGTACTTC. Translating it yields CATYLGDLGSYEQYF. V is TRBV6-2 or TRBV6-3 and J is TRBJ2-7; a possible D gene is TRBD2 (6 bases). Germline V gene lookup returns CDR1 MNHEY and CDR2 SVGEGT. The CDR3 spans 15 residues. V dropped 10 bases and J dropped 3 bases, with 22 bases sitting between them.

This clonotype was recorded at least ten times. The J gene is TRBJ2-7, the V gene TRBV12-3 or TRBV12-4; a possible D gene is TRBD1 (5 bases). With 6 bases removed from V and 2 bases from J, the gap between germline ends came to 11 bases. The CDR3 contains 13 residues. In DNA, the CDR3 is TGTGCCAGCAGATCTCAGGGAACCTACGAGCAGTACTTC. Translated, it gives CASRSQGTYEQYF.

This clonotype was observed a handful of times. The gene calls are TRBV5-1 and TRBJ2-3, with D tentatively TRBD2 (5 bases). The V gene lost 3 bases and the J gene lost 5 bases, with 10 bases spanning the gap. CDR3 length: 13 amino acids. In germline, CDR1 is SGHRS, CDR2 YFSETQ. The CDR3 DNA follows: TGCGCCAGCAGCTGGAAACTAGGAGATACGCAGTATTTT. Amino acid sequence: CASSWKLGDTQYF.

The gene calls are TRBV5-5 and TRBJ2-5; TRBD2 matches at 8 bases. CDR3 length: 14 amino acids. The germline V gene encodes CDR1 SGHKS and CDR2 YYEKEE (reference sequence). V trimming: 1 base; J trimming: 5 bases; junction bases outside the gene matches: 4. The CDR3 nucleotides read TGTGCCAGCAGCTTGAGCGGGGGTTGGGAGACCCAGTACTTC. It specifies CASSLSGGWETQYF.

The chain couples TRBV7-9 to TRBJ2-1; 7 bases are shared with TRBD2. The CDR3 extends over 13 amino acids. The ends lost 6 bases at V and 8 bases at J; junction bases unmatched: 7. Germline-derived CDR1 and CDR2 are SEHNR and FQNEAQ (reference sequence). The CDR3 here is CASSFAGVHEQFF. The CDR3 region has the DNA TGTGCCAGCAGTTTTGCGGGAGTGCATGAGCAGTTCTTC.

At least ten counts were recorded for this clonotype. The chain carries TRBV11-1 and TRBJ2-1, with TRBD2 identical over 12 bases. The ends lost 5 bases at V and 3 bases at J; junction bases unmatched: 8. Per germline, CDR1 SGHAT and CDR2 FQDESV (reference sequence). The CDR3 spans 17 residues. CDR3 sequence reads: CASSALMTSGSYNEQFF. The CDR3 nucleotides read TGTGCCAGCAGCGCGTTAATGACTAGCGGGAGCTACAATGAGCAGTTCTTC.

This clonotype has more than one count but fewer than ten. The genes are TRBV19 and TRBJ2-1; 8 positions agree with TRBD1. V was clipped by 5 bases and J by 6 bases; unmatched bases: 6. The CDR3 is made up of 14 amino acids. Germline loops: CDR1 LNHDA, CDR2 SQIVND (reference sequence). CDR3 region: CASSPGQVANEQFF. As DNA, the CDR3 is TGTGCCAGTAGTCCGGGACAGGTAGCCAATGAGCAGTTCTTC. Filled out from reference TRBV19 and TRBJ2-1, the complete variable domain reads DGGITQSPKYLFRKEGQNVTLSCEQNLNHDAMYWYRQDPGQGLRLIYYSQIVNDFQKGDIAEGYSVSREKKESFPLTVTSAQKNPTAFYLCASSPGQVANEQFFGPGTRLTVL.